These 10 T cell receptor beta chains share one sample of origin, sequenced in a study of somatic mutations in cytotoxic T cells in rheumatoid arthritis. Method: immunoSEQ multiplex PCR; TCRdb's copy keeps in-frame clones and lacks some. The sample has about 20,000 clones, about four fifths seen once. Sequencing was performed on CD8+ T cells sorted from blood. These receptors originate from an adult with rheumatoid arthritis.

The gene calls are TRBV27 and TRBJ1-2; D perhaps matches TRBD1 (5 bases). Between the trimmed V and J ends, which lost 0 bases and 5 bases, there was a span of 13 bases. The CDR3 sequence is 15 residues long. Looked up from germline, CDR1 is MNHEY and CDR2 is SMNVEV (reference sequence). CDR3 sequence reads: CASSLSSGAGYGYTF. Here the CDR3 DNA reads TGTGCCAGCAGTTTATCGTCTGGGGCGGGATATGGCTACACCTTC.

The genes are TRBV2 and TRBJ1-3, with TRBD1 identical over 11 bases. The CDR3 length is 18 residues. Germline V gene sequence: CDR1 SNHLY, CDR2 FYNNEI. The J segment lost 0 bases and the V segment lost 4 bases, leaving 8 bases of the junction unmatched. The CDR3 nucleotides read TGTGCCAGCAGTGTTCCCCGGGACAGGGGGTCCTCTGGAAACACCATATATTTT. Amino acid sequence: CASSVPRDRGSSGNTIYF.

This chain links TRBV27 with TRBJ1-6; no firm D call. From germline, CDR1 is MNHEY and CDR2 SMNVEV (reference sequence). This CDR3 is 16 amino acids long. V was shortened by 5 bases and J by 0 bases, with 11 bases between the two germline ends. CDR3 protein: CASSLRGSSYNSPLHF. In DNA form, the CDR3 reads TGTGCCAGCAGTCTCCGGGGTTCCTCCTATAATTCACCCCTCCACTTT.

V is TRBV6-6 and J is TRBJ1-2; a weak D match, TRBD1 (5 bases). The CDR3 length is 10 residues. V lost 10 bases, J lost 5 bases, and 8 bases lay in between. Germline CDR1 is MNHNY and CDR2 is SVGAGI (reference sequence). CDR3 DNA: TGTGCCACCCAGGGTTATGGCTACACCTTC. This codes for CATQGYGYTF.

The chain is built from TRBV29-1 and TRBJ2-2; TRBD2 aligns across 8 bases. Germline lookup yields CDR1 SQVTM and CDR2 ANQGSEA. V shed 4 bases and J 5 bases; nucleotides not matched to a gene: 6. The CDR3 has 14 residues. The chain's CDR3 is CSVGRGGKTGELFF. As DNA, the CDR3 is TGCAGCGTTGGCCGGGGGGGCAAAACCGGGGAGCTGTTTTTT.

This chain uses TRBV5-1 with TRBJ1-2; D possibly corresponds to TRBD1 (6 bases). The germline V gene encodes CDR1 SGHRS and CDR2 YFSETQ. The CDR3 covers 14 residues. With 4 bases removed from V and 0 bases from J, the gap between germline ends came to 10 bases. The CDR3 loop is CASSKRTANYGYTF. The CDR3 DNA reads TGCGCCAGCAGCAAACGGACAGCTAACTATGGCTACACCTTC.

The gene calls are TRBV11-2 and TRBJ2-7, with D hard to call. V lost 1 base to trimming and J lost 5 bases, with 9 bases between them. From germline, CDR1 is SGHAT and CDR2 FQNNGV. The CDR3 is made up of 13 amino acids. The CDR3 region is CASSLGSANEQYV. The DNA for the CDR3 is TGTGCCAGCAGCTTAGGGTCAGCGAACGAGCAGTACGTC.

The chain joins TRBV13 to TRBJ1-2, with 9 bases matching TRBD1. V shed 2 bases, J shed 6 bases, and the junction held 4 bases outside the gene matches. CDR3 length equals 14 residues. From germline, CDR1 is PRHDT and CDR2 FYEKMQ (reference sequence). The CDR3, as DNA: TGTGCCAGCAGCTTACGGGACAGGGAGGATGGCTACACCTTC. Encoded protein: CASSLRDREDGYTF.

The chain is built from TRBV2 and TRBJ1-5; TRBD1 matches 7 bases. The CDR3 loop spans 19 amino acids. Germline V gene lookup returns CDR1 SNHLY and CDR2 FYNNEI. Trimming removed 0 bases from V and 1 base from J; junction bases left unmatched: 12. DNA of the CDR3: TGTGCCAGCAGTGAAGCGCAAGGGGGCGCGGGTTGGAGCAATCAGCCCCAGCATTTT. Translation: CASSEAQGGAGWSNQPQHF.

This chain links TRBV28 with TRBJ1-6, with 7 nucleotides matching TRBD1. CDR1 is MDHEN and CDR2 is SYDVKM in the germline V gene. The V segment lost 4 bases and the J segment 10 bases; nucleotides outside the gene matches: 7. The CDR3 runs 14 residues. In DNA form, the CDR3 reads TGTGCCAGCAGTTGGACAGGTCCAGGGTCACCCCTCCACTTT. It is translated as CASSWTGPGSPLHF.